This TCR beta chain was captured by sequencing in a study of post-analysis software for immune sequencing data. Study information: Secondary progressive, relapsing-remitting and progressive-relapsing multiple sclerosis were among the included disease courses. Regarding the study as a whole: Patients with multiple sclerosis recorded significantly lower normalized Chao1 diversity than controls, the study found. Four or five TRBV segments were significantly more frequent in patients than in controls. TRBV5-6, TRBV5-1 and TRBV20-1 were among these segments.

The germline V and J ends were trimmed by 4 bases and 2 bases, with 18 bases remaining between them. This CDR3 has 16 residues. CDR1 and CDR2 (germline): SGHRS, YFSETQ. Tagging with unique molecular identifiers was a feature of the TCR beta cDNA libraries. One entry per CDR3 protein, called by TCRdb with MiXCR from the PCR reads. The profile shows hundreds of thousands of distinct CDR3 sequences, 30% of them singletons. Points on this clonotype: Its antigen remains unknown.

The chain uses TRBV5-1 and TRBJ1-1, with D uncertain. Material for sequencing was blood. This TCR derives from a girl between 5 and 17 years old with multiple sclerosis. This chain's CDR3 is CASSLGLWGINTEAFF. The CDR3 bases are TGCGCCAGCAGCCTTGGGTTATGGGGTATAAACACTGAAGCTTTCTTT.